This T cell receptor (beta chain) was sequenced for a study of T cell responses to AZD1222 COVID-19 vaccine. The data were produced by immunoSEQ multiplex PCR, yet TCRdb's version contains in-frame clones alone and is incomplete. The sample includes under 150,000 clones, approximately 92% of them seen just once. J gave up 4 bases and V 5 bases, and 6 bases lay outside the gene matches. The CDR3 sequence is 15 residues long. CDR1 is MNHEY and CDR2 is SVGAGI in the germline V gene. This material consisted of peripheral blood, taken on day 0 of AZD1222 vaccination. The chain joins TRBV6-5 to TRBJ2-2, with TRBD1 identical over 8 bases. This clonotype was obtained from an adult in good health. CDR3: CASSPGGAGTGELFF. The CDR3 nucleotides are TGTGCCAGCAGTCCAGGGGGCGCGGGCACCGGGGAGCTGTTTTTT.